The 10 T cell receptor beta chains given below trace back to one sample, sequenced in a study of graft-versus-host responses after intestinal transplantation. Sequencing used immunoSEQ multiplex PCR; TCRdb keeps in-frame clones, though not all of them. Among 70,000 or so clones listed, over 75% were seen once. Their specific antigens are unknown. The sample in question was unstimulated CD4+ T cells sorted from spleen or lymph node cells, obtained before transplant. All receptors come from a human donor who was the organ donor for an intestinal transplant.

The sample holds a few counts of this clone. The chain carries TRBV10-3 and TRBJ1-3, with D unresolved. V lost 5 bases and J 4 bases, leaving 3 bases between the germline ends. The CDR3 has 11 amino acids. The V gene's germline CDR1 is ENHRY and CDR2 SYGVKD. This CDR3 reads CAISRGNTIYF. DNA for the CDR3: TGTGCCATCAGTCGGGGAAACACCATATATTTT.

The V and J genes are TRBV6-1 and TRBJ1-1, with TRBD1 as a possible D gene (5 bases). This CDR3 comprises 15 residues. Germline CDR1 MNHNS, CDR2 SASEGT. Trimming cost V 7 bases and J 6 bases, with 21 bases left between them. CDR3 nucleotides: TGTGCCAGCATACCCGTCTGGACCCCGGGGGCTGAAGCTTTCTTT. Translating it yields CASIPVWTPGAEAFF.

The chain joins TRBV6-5 to TRBJ2-1; maybe TRBD1 (5 bases). The CDR3 spans 15 residues. CDR1 and CDR2 (germline): MNHEY, SVGAGI. Trimming stripped 6 bases from V and 0 bases from J, with 12 bases between. Written as DNA, the CDR3 is TGTGCCAGCAGGTCCACAGGTAGCTCCTACAATGAGCAGTTCTTC. Residues: CASRSTGSSYNEQFF.

This clone appeared once. This chain joins TRBV29-1 and TRBJ2-1; 15 positions agree with TRBD2. V dropped 6 bases and J dropped 6; count of bases not matched to a gene: 9. CDR3 length: 16 amino acids. The germline gives CDR1 SQVTM, CDR2 ANQGSEA. The CDR3: CSVWGLAGGLGNEQFF. The CDR3 nucleotides read TGCAGCGTGTGGGGACTAGCGGGGGGCCTGGGCAATGAGCAGTTCTTC.

This clone showed up just a few times. CDR3 amino acids: CASSSPTGRSPLHF. The CDR3 DNA reads TGTGCCAGTAGTAGCCCGACAGGGAGATCACCCCTCCACTTT. The chain couples TRBV19 to TRBJ1-6; 7 nucleotides agree with TRBD1. V was clipped by 4 bases and J by 10 bases; unmatched bases: 7. This CDR3 has 14 amino acids. Germline V CDR1 and CDR2: LNHDA, SQIVND (reference sequence).

The V gene is TRBV2, the J gene TRBJ2-3; 11 bases map to TRBD1. Losses at the gene ends were 4 bases for V and 3 bases for J; bases not matched to a gene: 3. The length of the CDR3 is 15 residues. Germline values: CDR1 SNHLY, CDR2 FYNNEI. The CDR3 coding sequence is TGTGCCAGCAGTGCGGGACAGGGGGGAACAGATACGCAGTATTTT. It translates to CASSAGQGGTDTQYF.

The chain carries TRBV5-4 and TRBJ1-6, with 7 positions matching TRBD1. Trimming at V came to 5 bases and at J to 7 bases, leaving 9 bases not matched to a gene. CDR3 size: 15 residues. In germline, CDR1 is SGHNT, CDR2 YYREEE (reference sequence). This CDR3 is CASRASDRRNSPLHF. The CDR3 nucleotides read TGTGCCAGCAGGGCTTCGGACAGGCGCAATTCACCCCTCCACTTT. Full variable domain (missing parts from reference TRBV5-4 and TRBJ1-6): ETGVTQSPTHLIKTRGQQVTLRCSSQSGHNTVSWYQQALGQGPQFIFQYYREEENGRGNFPPRFSGLQFPNYSSELNVNALELDDSALYLCASRASDRRNSPLHFGNGTRLTVT.

The genes are TRBV10-3 and TRBJ1-1; possibly TRBD1 for D (5 bases). Deletions cut 0 bases from V and 3 bases from J, with 20 bases between. This CDR3 contains 18 residues. Germline V gene sequence: CDR1 ENHRY, CDR2 SYGVKD. CDR3 DNA sequence: TGTGCCATCAGTGAGTCGGGAGGGGTTTCTTCCGGGGACACTGAAGCTTTCTTT. As protein: CAISESGGVSSGDTEAFF.

The J gene is TRBJ1-1, the V gene TRBV28, with a possible D match to TRBD1 (6 bases). Germline V gives CDR1 MDHEN, CDR2 SYDVKM. This CDR3 is 14 amino acids long. V lost 2 bases, J lost 11 bases, and 18 bases lay in between. CDR3 coding DNA: TGTGCCAGCAGTTTAGCGACCGGGACACAGCATGCTTTCTTT. Encoded protein: CASSLATGTQHAFF.

V and J are TRBV28 and TRBJ1-5, with 9 bases lining up with TRBD1. V lost 5 bases and J lost 3; bases outside the gene matches: 11. CDR1 and CDR2 (germline): MDHEN, SYDVKM. The CDR3 covers 17 residues. The CDR3 region has the DNA TGTGCCAGCAGTATTGTCGGGACAGGGAGTTTCAATCAGCCCCAGCATTTT. Its translation: CASSIVGTGSFNQPQHF.